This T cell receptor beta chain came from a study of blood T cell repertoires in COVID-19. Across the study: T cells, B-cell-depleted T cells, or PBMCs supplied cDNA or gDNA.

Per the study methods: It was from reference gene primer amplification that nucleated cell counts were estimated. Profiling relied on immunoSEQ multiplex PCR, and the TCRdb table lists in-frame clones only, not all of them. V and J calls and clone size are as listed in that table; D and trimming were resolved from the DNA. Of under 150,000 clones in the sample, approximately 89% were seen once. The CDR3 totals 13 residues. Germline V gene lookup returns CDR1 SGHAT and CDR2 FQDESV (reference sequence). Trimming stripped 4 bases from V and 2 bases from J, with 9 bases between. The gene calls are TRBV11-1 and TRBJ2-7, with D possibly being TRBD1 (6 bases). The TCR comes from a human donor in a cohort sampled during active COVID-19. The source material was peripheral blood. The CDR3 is CASSSDRTYEQYF. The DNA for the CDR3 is TGTGCCAGCAGCTCGGACAGAACCTACGAGCAGTACTTC.